Here is one TCR beta chain with its context. Amplification targeted TCR beta CDR3 regions from RNA transcripts. The HTBI primer set was used in a first-round RT-PCR of the TCR CDR3. MiXCR, applied by TCRdb to the multiplex PCR reads, yields one record per CDR3 protein. The sample includes some 510,000 distinct CDR3 sequences, less than 25% seen only once; the top ten take about 30%. The data are from a study of T cells in Graves' hyperthyroidism and ophthalmopathy. Material: blood. This clonotype originated in a man aged 18 to 29 with Graves' hyperthyroidism.

The CDR3 here is CASSEEPGLAGYEQYF. Written as DNA, the CDR3 is TGTGCCAGCAGTGAAGAGCCTGGACTAGCGGGCTACGAGCAGTACTTC. V gene TRBV12-3 or TRBV12-4 combines with J gene TRBJ2-7; 11 positions match TRBD2. V was pared by 5 bases and J by 3 bases, with 9 bases of the junction left unmatched. This CDR3 region has 16 residues.